This TCR beta chain was retrieved from a study of blood T cell repertoires in COVID-19. Study in general: The origin of the acute and convalescent COVID-19 samples was the United States, Italy and Spain.

Original processing methods: For nucleated cells, counts were estimated from reference gene primer amplification. Some clones are missing from TCRdb's copy, which holds only in-frame ones; the method was immunoSEQ multiplex PCR. V and J calls and clone size are given by that table; D and trimming were obtained from the DNA. The sample has about 260,000 clones, roughly 88% seen once. Germline-derived CDR1 and CDR2 are SGHDT and YYEEEE. This CDR3 has 15 amino acids. V lost 2 bases, J lost 3 bases, and 6 bases stayed unmatched. The TCR was taken from a human donor in a cohort sampled during active COVID-19. Sequencing was done on a sample of peripheral blood. This sequence joins TRBV5-6 and TRBJ1-2, with TRBD1 matching 8 bases. CDR3 sequence (DNA): TGTGCCAGCAGCTTACAAGGACAGGGTGACTATGGCTACACCTTC. This gives the protein CASSLQGQGDYGYTF.